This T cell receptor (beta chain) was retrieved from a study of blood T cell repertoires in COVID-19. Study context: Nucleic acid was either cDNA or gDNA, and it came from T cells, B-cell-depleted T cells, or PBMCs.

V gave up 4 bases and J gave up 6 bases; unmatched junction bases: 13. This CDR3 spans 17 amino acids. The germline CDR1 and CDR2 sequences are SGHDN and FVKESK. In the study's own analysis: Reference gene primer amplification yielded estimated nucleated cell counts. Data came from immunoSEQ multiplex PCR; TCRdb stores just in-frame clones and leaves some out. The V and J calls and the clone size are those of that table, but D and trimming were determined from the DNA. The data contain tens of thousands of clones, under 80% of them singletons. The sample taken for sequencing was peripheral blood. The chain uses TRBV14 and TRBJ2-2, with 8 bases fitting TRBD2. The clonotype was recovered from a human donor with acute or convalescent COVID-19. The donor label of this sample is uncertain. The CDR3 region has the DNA TGTGCCAGCAGCCCTTATGGACTAGCTCGGCGCTCCGGGGAGCTGTTTTTT. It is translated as CASSPYGLARRSGELFF.